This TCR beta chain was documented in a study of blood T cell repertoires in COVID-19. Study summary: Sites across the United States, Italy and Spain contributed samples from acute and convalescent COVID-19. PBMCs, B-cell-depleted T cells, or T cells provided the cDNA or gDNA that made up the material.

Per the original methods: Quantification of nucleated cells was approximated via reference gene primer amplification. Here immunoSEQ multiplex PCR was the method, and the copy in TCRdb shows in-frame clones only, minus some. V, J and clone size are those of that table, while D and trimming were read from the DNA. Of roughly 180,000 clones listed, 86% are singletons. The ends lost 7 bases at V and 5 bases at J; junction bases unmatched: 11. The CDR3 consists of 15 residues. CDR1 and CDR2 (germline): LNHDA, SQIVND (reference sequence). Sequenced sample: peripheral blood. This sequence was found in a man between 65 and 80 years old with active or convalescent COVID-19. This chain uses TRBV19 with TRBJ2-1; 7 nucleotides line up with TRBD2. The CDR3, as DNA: TGTGCCAGTAAAGATTGGGGGGGTCGGAACAATGAGCAGTTCTTC. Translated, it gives CASKDWGGRNNEQFF. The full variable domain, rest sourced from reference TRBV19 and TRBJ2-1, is DGGITQSPKYLFRKEGQNVTLSCEQNLNHDAMYWYRQDPGQGLRLIYYSQIVNDFQKGDIAEGYSVSREKKESFPLTVTSAQKNPTAFYLCASKDWGGRNNEQFFGPGTRLTVL.